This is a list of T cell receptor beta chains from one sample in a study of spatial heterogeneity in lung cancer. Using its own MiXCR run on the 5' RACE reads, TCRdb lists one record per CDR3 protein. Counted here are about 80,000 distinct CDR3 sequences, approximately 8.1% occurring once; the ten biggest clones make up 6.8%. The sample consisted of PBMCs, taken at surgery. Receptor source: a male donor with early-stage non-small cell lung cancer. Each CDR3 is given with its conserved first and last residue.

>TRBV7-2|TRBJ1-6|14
CASSFRAGSSPLHF
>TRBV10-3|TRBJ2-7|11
CAISELYEQYF
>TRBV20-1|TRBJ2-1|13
CSATGSSYNEQFF
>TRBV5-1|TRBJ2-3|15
CASSSQDPSTDTQYF
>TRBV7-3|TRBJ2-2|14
CASTLGANTGELFF
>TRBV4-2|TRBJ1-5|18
CASSQTDGGLYSNQPQHF
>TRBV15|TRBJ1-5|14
CATSRDRTYQPQHF
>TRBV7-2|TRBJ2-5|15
CASSLTPERQETQYF
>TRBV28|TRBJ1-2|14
CASSFGGKAYGYTF
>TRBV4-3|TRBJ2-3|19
CASSQGGRGDGSRADTQYF
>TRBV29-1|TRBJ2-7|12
CSAGVLADEQYF
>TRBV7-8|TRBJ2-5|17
CASSLAGTSGSRETQYF
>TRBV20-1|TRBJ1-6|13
CSARDRGNSPLHF
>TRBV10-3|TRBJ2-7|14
CAIRLPGGVSEQYF
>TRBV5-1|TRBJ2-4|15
CASSFGQGGIGIQYF
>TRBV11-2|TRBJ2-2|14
CASSQGLSLGELFF
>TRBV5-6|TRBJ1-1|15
CASSLSPIAGTEAFF
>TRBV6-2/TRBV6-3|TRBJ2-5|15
CASSLGGGLSETQYF
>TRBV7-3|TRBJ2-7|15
CASSFVATGIDEQYF
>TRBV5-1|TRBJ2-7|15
CASSLVGPGPYEQYF